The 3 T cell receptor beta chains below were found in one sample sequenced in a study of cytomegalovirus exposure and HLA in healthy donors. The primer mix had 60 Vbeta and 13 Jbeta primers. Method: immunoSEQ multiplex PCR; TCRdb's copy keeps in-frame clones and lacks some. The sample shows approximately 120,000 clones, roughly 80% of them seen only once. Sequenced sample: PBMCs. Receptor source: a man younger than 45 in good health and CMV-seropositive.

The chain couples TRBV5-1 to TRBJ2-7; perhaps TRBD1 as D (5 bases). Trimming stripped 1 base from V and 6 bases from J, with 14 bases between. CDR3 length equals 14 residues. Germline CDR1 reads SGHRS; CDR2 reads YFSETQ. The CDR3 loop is CASSLPAGSTEQYF. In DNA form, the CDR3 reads TGCGCCAGCAGCTTGCCCGCAGGGTCTACCGAGCAGTACTTC.

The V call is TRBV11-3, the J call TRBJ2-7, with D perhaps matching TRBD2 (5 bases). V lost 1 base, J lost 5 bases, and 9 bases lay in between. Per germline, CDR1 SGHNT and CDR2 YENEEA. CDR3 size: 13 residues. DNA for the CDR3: TGTGCCAGCAGCTTAGCCGTCGGGAACGAGCAGTACTTC. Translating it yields CASSLAVGNEQYF.

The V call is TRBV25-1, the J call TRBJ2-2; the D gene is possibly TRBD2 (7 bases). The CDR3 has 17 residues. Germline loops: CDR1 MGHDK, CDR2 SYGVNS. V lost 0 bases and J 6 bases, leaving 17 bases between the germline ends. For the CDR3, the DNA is TGTGCCAGCAGTGAATATTGGGGGGGCCAGCGCTCCGGGGAGCTGTTTTTT. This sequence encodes CASSEYWGGQRSGELFF. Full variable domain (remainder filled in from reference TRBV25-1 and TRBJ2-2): EADIYQTPRYLVIGTGKKITLECSQTMGHDKMYWYQQDPGMELHLIHYSYGVNSTEKGDLSSESTVSRIRTEHFPLTLESARPSHTSQYLCASSEYWGGQRSGELFFGEGSRLTVL.